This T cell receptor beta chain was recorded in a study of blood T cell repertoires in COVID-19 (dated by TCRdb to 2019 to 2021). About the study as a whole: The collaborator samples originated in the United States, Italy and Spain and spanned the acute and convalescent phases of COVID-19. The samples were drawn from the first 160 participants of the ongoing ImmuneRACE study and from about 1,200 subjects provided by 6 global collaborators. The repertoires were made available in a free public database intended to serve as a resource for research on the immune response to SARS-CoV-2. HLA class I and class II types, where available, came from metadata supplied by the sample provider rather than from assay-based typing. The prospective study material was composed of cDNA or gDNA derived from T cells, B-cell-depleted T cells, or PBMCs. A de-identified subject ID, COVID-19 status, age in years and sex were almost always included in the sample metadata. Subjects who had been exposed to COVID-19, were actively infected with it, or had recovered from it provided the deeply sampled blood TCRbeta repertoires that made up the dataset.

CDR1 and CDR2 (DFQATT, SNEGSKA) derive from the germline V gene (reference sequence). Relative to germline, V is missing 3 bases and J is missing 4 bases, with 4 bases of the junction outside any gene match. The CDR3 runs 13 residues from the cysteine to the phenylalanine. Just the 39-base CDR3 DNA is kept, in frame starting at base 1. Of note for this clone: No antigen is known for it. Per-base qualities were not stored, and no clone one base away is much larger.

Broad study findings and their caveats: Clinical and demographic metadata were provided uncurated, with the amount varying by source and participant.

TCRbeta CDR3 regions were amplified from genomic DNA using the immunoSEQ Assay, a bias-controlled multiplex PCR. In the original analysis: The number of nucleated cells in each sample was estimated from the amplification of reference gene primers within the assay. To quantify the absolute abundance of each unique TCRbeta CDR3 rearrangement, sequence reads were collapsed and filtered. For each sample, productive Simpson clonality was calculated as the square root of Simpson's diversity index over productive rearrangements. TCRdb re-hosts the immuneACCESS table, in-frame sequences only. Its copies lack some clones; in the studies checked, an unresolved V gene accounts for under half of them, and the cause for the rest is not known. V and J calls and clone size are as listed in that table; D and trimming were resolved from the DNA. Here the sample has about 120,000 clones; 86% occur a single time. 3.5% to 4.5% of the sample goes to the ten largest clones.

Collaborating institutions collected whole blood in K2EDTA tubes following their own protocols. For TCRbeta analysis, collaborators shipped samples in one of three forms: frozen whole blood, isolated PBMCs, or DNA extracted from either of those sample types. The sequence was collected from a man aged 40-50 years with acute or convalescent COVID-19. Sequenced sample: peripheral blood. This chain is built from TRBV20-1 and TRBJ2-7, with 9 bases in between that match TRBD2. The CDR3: CSASSGSRYEQYF. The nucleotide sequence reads TGCAGTGCTAGTAGCGGGAGTAGGTACGAGCAGTACTTC.